One T cell receptor (beta chain) is described in this entry. Naive CD8 isolation took CD45RO-negative cells positively selected for CCR7 and excluded terminally differentiated effector memory CD45RA+ cells. After removal of 6 bases from V and 1 base from J, the junction contained 10 bases not matched to a gene. Germline lookup yields CDR1 ENHRY and CDR2 SYGVKD. The CDR3 contains 16 residues. The data belong to a study of shared clonotypes between healthy human individuals. Some clones are missing from TCRdb's copy, which holds only in-frame ones; the method was immunoSEQ multiplex PCR. The sample carries hundreds of thousands of clones, about 90% recorded once.

The sequenced sample consisted of naive CD8+ T cells sorted from blood. This receptor was taken from a man aged 30 to 39 in good health. This chain links TRBV10-3 with TRBJ1-1, with 8 bases aligning to TRBD1. The CDR3 protein is CAISDRGGDENTEAFF. The CDR3 DNA reads TGTGCCATCAGCGACAGGGGAGGGGATGAGAACACTGAAGCTTTCTTT.